These 8 T cell receptor beta chains were all obtained from the same sample, sequenced in a study of blood T cell repertoires in COVID-19. The data were produced by immunoSEQ multiplex PCR, yet TCRdb's version contains in-frame clones alone and is incomplete. Of about 260,000 clones listed, approximately 86% are singletons. The sample consisted of peripheral blood. The receptor set was obtained from a woman aged 60-70 years with COVID-19, enrolled during active disease.

The genes are TRBV19 and TRBJ1-1, with 8 nucleotides matching TRBD1. Germline CDR1 and CDR2: LNHDA and SQIVND (reference sequence). V trimming: 5 bases; J trimming: 3 bases; junction bases outside the gene matches: 8. This CDR3 spans 15 amino acids. CDR3 DNA sequence: TGTGCCAGTAGTGCCACAGGGGGGGGATACACTGAAGCTTTCTTT. This codes for CASSATGGGYTEAFF. The full variable domain, rest sourced from reference TRBV19 and TRBJ1-1, is DGGITQSPKYLFRKEGQNVTLSCEQNLNHDAMYWYRQDPGQGLRLIYYSQIVNDFQKGDIAEGYSVSREKKESFPLTVTSAQKNPTAFYLCASSATGGGYTEAFFGQGTRLTVV.

This rearrangement joins TRBV28 to TRBJ2-1, with TRBD2 matching over 8 bases. This CDR3 spans 20 amino acids. J lost 4 bases, V lost 2 bases, and 19 bases had no gene match. Germline CDR1 is MDHEN and CDR2 is SYDVKM. DNA of the CDR3: TGTGCCAGCAGTTTACGTCGGTTCGGCGGGAGGCCGTGGTCTTACAATGAGCAGTTCTTC. It encodes CASSLRRFGGRPWSYNEQFF.

This chain connects TRBV15 to TRBJ2-2; 10 nucleotides line up with TRBD2. The ends lost 3 bases at V and 3 bases at J; junction bases unmatched: 4. Germline CDR1 reads LNHNV; CDR2 reads YYDKDF (reference sequence). CDR3 size: 16 residues. Written as DNA, the CDR3 is TGTGCCACCAGCAGTCTAGCGGGAGTTTACACCGGGGAGCTGTTTTTT. It yields the protein CATSSLAGVYTGELFF.

This chain connects TRBV19 to TRBJ2-2, with a weak D call TRBD2 (5 bases). Per germline, CDR1 LNHDA and CDR2 SQIVND (reference sequence). V lost 5 bases, J lost 3 bases, and 13 bases lay in between. The CDR3 runs 15 residues. CDR3 sequence (DNA): TGTGCCAGTAGTGCAAGCGGATTAGACACCGGGGAGCTGTTTTTT. This sequence encodes CASSASGLDTGELFF.

This chain uses TRBV5-6 with TRBJ2-1; 13 bases are a match to TRBD2. CDR3 length: 15 amino acids. Trimming cost V 4 bases and J 4 bases; bases outside gene matches: 2. Germline V lookup: CDR1 SGHDT, CDR2 YYEEEE. DNA for the CDR3: TGTGCCAGCAGCCGGGGACTAGCGGGATACAATGAGCAGTTCTTC. Protein: CASSRGLAGYNEQFF.

In this sample, this clone turned up a few times. The V call is TRBV9, the J call TRBJ1-4, with D perhaps TRBD1 (6 bases). The CDR3 has 15 amino acids. The V end was cut by 0 bases, the J end by 6 bases, with 12 bases between. Germline CDR1 SGDLS, CDR2 YYNGEE. CDR3: CASSVATGRDEKLFF. The CDR3 DNA is TGTGCCAGCAGCGTAGCTACAGGGAGAGATGAAAAACTGTTTTTT.

V and J are TRBV30 and TRBJ2-1; 8 bases are a match to TRBD2. The CDR3 loop spans 16 amino acids. CDR1 is GTSNPN and CDR2 is SVGIG in the germline V gene (reference sequence). V dropped 2 bases and J dropped 3; count of bases not matched to a gene: 9. CDR3 amino acids: CAWSSGLAGYYNEQFF. CDR3 DNA: TGTGCCTGGAGTTCCGGATTAGCGGGGTACTACAATGAGCAGTTCTTC. Supplemented by reference TRBV30 and TRBJ2-1, the full variable domain reads SQTIHQWPATLVQPVGSPLSLECTVEGTSNPNLYWYRQAAGRGLQLLFYSVGIGQISSEVPQNLSASRPQDRQFILSSKKLLLSDSGFYLCAWSSGLAGYYNEQFFGPGTRLTVL.

This clone appeared a few times. The V and J genes are TRBV5-4 and TRBJ1-2; TRBD1 agrees at 8 bases. Trimming at V came to 0 bases and at J to 5 bases, leaving 9 bases not matched to a gene. CDR3 length equals 16 residues. Germline-derived CDR1 and CDR2 are SGHNT and YYREEE (reference sequence). The CDR3 bases are TGTGCCAGCAGCTTGGCCGGGGCAGGGGGCCGGTATGGCTACACCTTC. Translating it yields CASSLAGAGGRYGYTF.